The clone carrying this T cell receptor (beta chain) was seen ten or more times. This entry belongs to a study of T cells in Graves' hyperthyroidism and ophthalmopathy. Researchers amplified the TCR beta CDR3 regions from RNA transcripts. With the HTBI primer set, the TCR CDR3 went through a first round of RT-PCR. A single record per CDR3 protein comes from TCRdb applying MiXCR to the multiplex PCR reads. This table holds more than 300,000 distinct CDR3 sequences, about 15% found once. Investigators excluded patients with uncontrolled infection, other autoimmune disease, pregnancy or lactation. The material sequenced was blood. The receptor's source is a woman younger than 45 with Graves' hyperthyroidism that later progressed to Graves' ophthalmopathy.

The CDR3 reads CASSLERPHNEQFF. The CDR3 DNA follows: TGTGCCAGCAGCTTAGAGCGACCTCACAATGAGCAGTTCTTC. This chain connects TRBV11-2 to TRBJ2-1; D unclear. The germline V gene has CDR1 SGHAT and CDR2 FQNNGV. V shed 0 bases and J shed 5 bases, with 8 bases lying between them. There are 14 residues in the CDR3.